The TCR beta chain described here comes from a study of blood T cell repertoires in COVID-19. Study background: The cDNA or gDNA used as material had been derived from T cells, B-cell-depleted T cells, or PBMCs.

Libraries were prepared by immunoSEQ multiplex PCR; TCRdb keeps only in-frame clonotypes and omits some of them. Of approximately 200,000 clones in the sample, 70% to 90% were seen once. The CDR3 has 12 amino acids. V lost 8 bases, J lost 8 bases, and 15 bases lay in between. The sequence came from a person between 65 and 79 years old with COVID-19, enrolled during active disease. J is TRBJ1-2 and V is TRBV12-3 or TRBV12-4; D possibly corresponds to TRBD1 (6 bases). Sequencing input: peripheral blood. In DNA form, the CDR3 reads TGTGCCAGCGGGCAGGGGCGTTTCGGCTACACCTTC. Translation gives CASGQGRFGYTF.